The sequence of this T cell receptor (beta chain) was determined in a study of T cells in Graves' hyperthyroidism and ophthalmopathy (dated by TCRdb to the late 2010s). Regarding the research as a whole: Peripheral blood samples were taken at the time of initial diagnosis, prior to any treatment. TCR V-J signatures able to tell the groups apart were searched for in a discovery cohort of approximately 95 patients, of whom around 43 had Graves' ophthalmopathy and about 60 had stable Graves' hyperthyroidism. Prospective prediction of ophthalmopathy was tested in an independent validation cohort consisting of about 20 hyperthyroidism patients and more than 15 patients who later progressed to ophthalmopathy. The 100 discovery patients were randomly divided into training and test sets at a 7:3 ratio. Thyroid tissue and blood T-cell repertoires from roughly six Graves' hyperthyroidism patients were also compared in the study. After sampling, hyperthyroidism patients received methimazole starting at 30 mg daily, and ophthalmopathy patients received high-dose intravenous methylprednisolone. According to the paper, TCR Vbeta CDR3 sequencing was carried out on some 140 peripheral blood samples, which came from 40 to 45 ophthalmopathy, approximately 72 hyperthyroidism and roughly 17 progressor patients.

Graves' hyperthyroidism was defined as stable when no progression to ophthalmopathy occurred over 18 months of follow-up. Hyperthyroidism patients were newly diagnosed, had a disease duration of under 2 months, and were aged 18 to 65 years. The study excluded patients with uncontrolled infections, other autoimmune diseases, pregnancy or lactation. Diagnoses were based on clinical symptoms, serum thyroxine and TRAb, thyroid ultrasound and orbital computed tomography. PBMCs were isolated from approximately 10 ml of fresh peripheral blood by Ficoll-Paque density gradient centrifugation. Trizol reagent was used to extract total RNA, and RNA quality was then checked on an Agilent 2100 Bioanalyzer. Overall results and qualifications from the work: In validation, the model predicted progression to ophthalmopathy with over 65% sensitivity and about 73% specificity, a median of roughly seven months before onset. Most expanded thyroid clonotypes (frequency above 0.001) were also found in blood, which suggests that blood repertoires may mirror thyroid immune responses. Sample size was not statistically predetermined, and investigators were not blinded to group allocation. Ophthalmopathy was separated from stable hyperthyroidism by a 13 V-J signature model, with 87.88% sensitivity and about 81% specificity obtained in cross-validation and 80%/75% obtained in testing.

V loses 8 bases, J loses 3 bases, and the germline ends lie 25 bases apart. From cysteine to phenylalanine, the CDR3 is 17 amino acids long. Of the read, only the CDR3 DNA is kept; its 51 bases are in frame from base 1. The germline V gene (reference sequence) sets CDR1 to LNHNV and CDR2 to YYDKDF. Worth noting for this clonotype: The clone's antigen remains unknown. The record has no base qualities; no much larger clone is one base away.

TCR beta CDR3 regions were amplified from RNA transcripts. The first round of RT-PCR for the TCR CDR3 was performed with the HTBI primer set and the Qiagen OneStep RT-PCR kit. Libraries were constructed in a second round of multiplex PCR, after which size selection and purification were carried out. Sequencing of the libraries was done on an Illumina HiSeq2000 using paired-end 100 bp reads. The paper's processing steps were these. SOAPnuke was used to process the raw data, throwing out any read that contained adapters or uncalled bases, had a mean Phred below 15, or lacked an exact constant-primer or identifier match. COPE v1.2.5 was used to merge high-quality paired reads, and clonotypes were defined as unique nucleotide sequences. MiTCR v1.1 was used to align the clonotypes against IMGT TRBV, TRBD and TRBJ reference segments. Only V-J combinations with frequency above 0.0001, covering about 99% of repertoires, were analysed. The TCS score was defined as the ratio of F50 (clonal expansion) to E x V (chaos), calculated using BLOSUM62-based TCRdist between CDR3 peptides within each V-J. Welch's t-statistics and random forest reduced 500 to 550 V-J features to roughly 13, which were used in a naive Bayes classifier (R e1071). TCRdb reran the public reads through fastp at Q25 and MiXCR, keeping productive beta chains. Entries are consolidated by CDR3 protein sequence, retaining the most common genes and DNA. TCRdb's processing, not the authors' own work, is the source of the V and J calls. This sample has hundreds of thousands of distinct CDR3 sequences in its table, and approximately 15% of those were observed once. The ten top clones hold around 9.6% of the sample.

The V and J genes are TRBV15 and TRBJ2-5; the D element could tentatively be TRBD1 or TRBD2, as 5 bases agree for each. Input material: blood. This TCR was sampled from a woman under 30 with Graves' hyperthyroidism. The nucleotide sequence reads as follows: TGTGCCACCGCAAAGTTACCGGGACCTTCCCCGAAAGAGACCCAGTACTTC. This encodes CATAKLPGPSPKETQYF.